These 32 T cell receptor beta chains were all obtained from the same sample, sequenced in a study of breast tumors, draining lymph nodes, adjacent tissues. A single record per CDR3 protein comes from TCRdb applying MiXCR to the multiplex PCR reads. The sample holds about 20,000 distinct CDR3 sequences, roughly 30% seen once. The specimen sequenced was breast tumor tissue. These receptor sequences come from a female donor with breast cancer. Some clones in this sample may be carry-over from other donors' samples.

Regarding this clonotype: Here the CDR3 omits its conserved ending phenylalanine or tryptophan, so a read error is the likely source. The chain joins TRBV20-1 to TRBJ2-7; possible D gene TRBD1, 5 bases. Trimming took 3 bases from V and 2 from J, leaving 14 bases between them. CDR3 length equals 14 residues. Germline values: CDR1 DFQATT, CDR2 SNEGSKA (reference sequence). The CDR3 DNA follows: TGCAGTGCTAGGGATTCGTACAGGCCCTACGAGCAGTACCTC. Protein sequence: CSARDSYRPYEQYL.

This clonotype has at least ten counts. This sequence joins TRBV11-2 and TRBJ2-3; D remains ambiguous. CDR3 size: 13 residues. Trimming cost V 2 bases and J 12 bases, with 15 bases left between them. CDR1 is SGHAT, CDR2 FQNNGV, per germline. CDR3 loop: CASSLSIPENQYF. For the CDR3, the DNA is TGTGCCAGCAGCTTATCCATCCCCGAAAATCAGTATTTT.

The table lists this clonotype with many counts. The rearrangement uses TRBV6-2 or TRBV6-3 and TRBJ2-5, with D possibly matching TRBD1 (6 bases). Germline V lookup: CDR1 MNHEY, CDR2 SVGEGT. The V end lost 6 bases, the J end lost 6 bases, and 11 bases lay between the germline ends. This CDR3 spans 12 amino acids. The CDR3 nucleotides are TGTGCCAGCAGCAAACAGGGTCAGACCCAGTACTTC. This sequence encodes CASSKQGQTQYF.

This clonotype was seen at least ten times. The chain is built from TRBV28 and TRBJ2-7; tentative D call: TRBD2 (6 bases). V was pared by 8 bases and J by 3 bases, with 11 bases between. This CDR3 has 12 residues. Germline CDR1 MDHEN, CDR2 SYDVKM. CDR3: CASGTYFYEQYF. DNA for the CDR3: TGTGCCAGCGGGACTTACTTCTACGAGCAGTACTTC.

This sequence joins TRBV30 and TRBJ2-4; no firm D call. The germline CDR1 and CDR2 sequences are GTSNPN and SVGIG (reference sequence). This CDR3 has 15 residues. The V and J ends lost 4 bases and 1 base respectively, with 14 bases between them. CDR3 nucleotide sequence: TGTGCCTGGACCTCCCTCGGTCTGGCCAAAAACATTCAGTACTTC. Translated, it gives CAWTSLGLAKNIQYF.

This clonotype was observed at least ten times. This chain connects TRBV5-6 to TRBJ2-7; 8 bases align to TRBD2. This CDR3 has 14 residues. Germline CDR1 and CDR2: SGHDT and YYEEEE. After removal of 5 bases from V and 7 bases from J, the junction contained 11 bases not matched to a gene. In nucleotides, the CDR3 is TGTGCCAGCAGTCCCGGGACTAGACCGGGGGAGCAGTACTTC. Protein product: CASSPGTRPGEQYF.

This clonotype was seen many times. This chain joins TRBV11-3 and TRBJ2-1; no definite D call. V lost 4 bases and J lost 6, with 13 bases in between. CDR3 length: 14 amino acids. Germline CDR1 reads SGHNT; CDR2 reads YENEEA. CDR3 coding DNA: TGTGCCAGCAGCTCCCGAGCGCAGCCCAATGAGCAGTTCTTC. Its translation: CASSSRAQPNEQFF.

This clonotype was seen ten or more times. This rearrangement joins TRBV25-1 to TRBJ2-6, with a weak D call TRBD1 (5 bases). CDR1 and CDR2 from the germline V gene are MGHDK and SYGVNS. The germline V and J ends were trimmed by 5 bases and 3 bases, with 14 bases remaining between them. CDR3 length: 16 amino acids. The CDR3 region is CASSFLGPGGANVLTF. In nucleotides, the CDR3 is TGTGCCAGCAGTTTCTTGGGGCCGGGTGGGGCCAACGTCCTGACTTTC.

At least ten counts were recorded for this clonotype. CDR3 nucleotides: TGTGCCAGCAGCCCCTTGGGTACCGGGGAGCTGTTTTTT. Translation gives CASSPLGTGELFF. The chain couples TRBV7-3 to TRBJ2-2, with unresolved D. The germline V and J ends were trimmed by 5 bases and 5 bases, with 9 bases remaining between them. Germline V gene data show CDR1 as SGHTA and CDR2 as FQGTGA. CDR3 length: 13 amino acids.

This clonotype was counted a single time. The genes are TRBV6-1 and TRBJ2-6; D gene unclear. The germline V gene encodes CDR1 MNHNS and CDR2 SASEGT. The CDR3 length is 17 residues. Deletions cut 0 bases from V and 1 base from J, with 10 bases between. Written as DNA, the CDR3 is TGTGCCAGCAGTGAAGCCGTCAGAGCATCTGGGGCCAACGTCCTGACTTTC. Translating it yields CASSEAVRASGANVLTF.

This clonotype was counted many times. The CDR3 sequence: CASKGNSYEQYF. CDR3 nucleotide sequence: TGTGCCAGCAAGGGGAACTCCTACGAGCAGTACTTC. The chain combines TRBV14 with TRBJ2-7, with a possible D match to TRBD1 (5 bases). CDR3 length: 12 amino acids. V was clipped by 7 bases and J by 0 bases, with 7 bases between them. Germline CDR1 and CDR2: SGHDN and FVKESK.

This clonotype was detected ten times or more. The V gene is TRBV7-6, the J gene TRBJ2-5; possible D gene TRBD1, 5 bases. In germline, CDR1 is SGHVS, CDR2 FNYEAQ. Trimming removed 0 bases from V and 5 bases from J, with 16 bases in between. CDR3 length equals 16 residues. In DNA, the CDR3 is TGTGCCAGCAGCTTAGCAGGGGAAGACAGTTCTGAGACCCAGTACTTC. Translated, it gives CASSLAGEDSSETQYF.

This clonotype was recorded at least ten times. The V call is TRBV25-1, the J call TRBJ2-1; a weak D match, TRBD2 (5 bases). V gave up 2 bases and J gave up 0 bases, with 14 bases separating them. The V gene's germline CDR1 is MGHDK and CDR2 SYGVNS. This CDR3 comprises 17 residues. This CDR3 reads CASSEEGSKRSYNEQFF. CDR3 nucleotide sequence: TGTGCCAGCAGTGAAGAGGGCTCCAAACGCTCCTACAATGAGCAGTTCTTC.

The rearrangement joins TRBV5-1 to TRBJ2-1; the match to TRBD1 covers 9 bases. J gave up 9 bases and V 0 bases, and 10 bases lay outside the gene matches. This CDR3 region has 16 residues. From germline, CDR1 is SGHRS and CDR2 YFSETQ. The CDR3 DNA reads TGCGCCAGCAGCTTGGGTCGGGACAGGGTATGGGGTGAGCAGTTCTTC. Protein product: CASSLGRDRVWGEQFF.

The chain carries TRBV5-4 and TRBJ2-2; perhaps TRBD2 as D (6 bases). The germline V gene encodes CDR1 SGHNT and CDR2 YYREEE (reference sequence). V was pared by 2 bases and J by 6 bases, with 8 bases between. This CDR3 contains 13 residues. The CDR3 nucleotides read TGTGCCAGCAGCTTACGGGAGCCCGGGGAGCTGTTTTTT. Amino acid sequence: CASSLREPGELFF. The variable domain in full, with the rest retrieved from reference TRBV5-4 and TRBJ2-2, is ETGVTQSPTHLIKTRGQQVTLRCSSQSGHNTVSWYQQALGQGPQFIFQYYREEENGRGNFPPRFSGLQFPNYSSELNVNALELDDSALYLCASSLREPGELFFGEGSRLTVL.

In this sample, this clonotype turned up once. The chain is built from TRBV9 and TRBJ2-3; D uncertain. Germline values: CDR1 SGDLS, CDR2 YYNGEE. This CDR3 region has 12 residues. V shed 1 base and J shed 2 bases, with 2 bases lying between them. The CDR3 sequence is CASSVNTDTQYF. The CDR3 nucleotides are TGTGCCAGCAGCGTAAACACAGATACGCAGTATTTT.

V and J are TRBV10-1 and TRBJ2-1; 11 bases agree with TRBD2. Germline trimming cut 2 bases from V and 8 bases from J; bases unmatched to any gene: 5. In germline, CDR1 is WNHNN, CDR2 SYGVQD (reference sequence). This CDR3 has 15 residues. The CDR3 region has the DNA TGCGCCAGCAGTGAGGCTAGCGGGGGGCTGGATGAGCAGTTCTTC. This sequence encodes CASSEASGGLDEQFF.

This clonotype was counted at least ten times. The chain employs TRBV4-3 and TRBJ1-5, with D possibly matching TRBD1 (5 bases). This CDR3 contains 13 residues. CDR1 and CDR2 from the germline V gene are LGHNA and YSLEER. V lost 0 bases and J lost 12, with 12 bases in between. The DNA for the CDR3 is TGCGCCAGCAGCCAAGACTCCCAGGGAAGCCAGCATTTT. Translating gives CASSQDSQGSQHF.

This clonotype has a count of ten or more. The J gene is TRBJ2-7, the V gene TRBV20-1; 8 bases align to TRBD2. The CDR3 is 13 amino acids. With V trimmed by 6 bases and J by 3 bases, 7 bases remained unmatched. Germline loops: CDR1 DFQATT, CDR2 SNEGSKA (reference sequence). The CDR3 bases are TGCAGTGCCCCCCCCCGGGAGGGCTACGAGCAGTACTTC. It encodes CSAPPREGYEQYF.

This clonotype appeared many times. The chain links TRBV11-3 to TRBJ2-7; maybe TRBD2 (5 bases). The CDR3 consists of 14 residues. Germline loops: CDR1 SGHNT, CDR2 YENEEA. The V gene lost 3 bases and the J gene lost 1 base, with 10 bases spanning the gap. The CDR3 reads CASSFASQSYEQYF. Written as DNA, the CDR3 is TGTGCCAGCAGCTTTGCTAGCCAGTCCTACGAGCAGTACTTC. Using reference TRBV11-3 and TRBJ2-7 for the parts outside the CDR3, the full variable domain is EAGVVQSPRYKIIEKKQPVAFWCNPISGHNTLYWYLQNLGQGPELLIRYENEEAVDDSQLPKDRFSAERLKGVDSTLKIQPAELGDSAVYLCASSFASQSYEQYFGPGTRLTVT.

The chain employs TRBV7-2 and TRBJ2-1; D ambiguous. The germline V gene has CDR1 SGHTA and CDR2 FQGNSA. Trimming cost V 0 bases and J 8 bases, with 5 bases left between them. This CDR3 has 12 residues. The DNA for the CDR3 is TGTGCCAGCAGCTTAGCGCTCCATGAGCAGTTCTTC. It codes for CASSLALHEQFF.

This clonotype appeared many times. The chain recombines TRBV4-1 with TRBJ2-7, with D unresolved. This CDR3 has 13 residues. The germline V gene encodes CDR1 MGHRA and CDR2 YSYEKL. Trimming removed 0 bases at V and 4 bases at J, with 7 bases between. CDR3 coding DNA: TGCGCCAGCAGCCAAGACGGTAAATACGAGCAGTACTTC. This sequence encodes CASSQDGKYEQYF.

This clonotype occurred many times. The CDR3 nucleotides are TGTGCCAGCAGTTTCCTAGACAGGGATAAATGGGCAACGAATCAGCCCCAGCATTTT. It yields the protein CASSFLDRDKWATNQPQHF. The rearrangement uses TRBV6-6 and TRBJ1-5, with 7 bases fitting TRBD1. J gave up 4 bases and V 4 bases, and 19 bases lay outside the gene matches. This CDR3 spans 19 amino acids. Germline values: CDR1 MNHNY, CDR2 SVGAGI (reference sequence).

V usage is TRBV29-1 and J usage is TRBJ2-5, with 15 bases that match TRBD2. Per the germline V gene, CDR1 is SQVTM and CDR2 is ANQGSEA. This CDR3 has 14 residues. The ends lost 4 bases at V and 4 bases at J; junction bases unmatched: 1. The CDR3 bases are TGCAGCGTTGGGGGACTAGCGGGAGGAGAGACCCAGTACTTC. This encodes CSVGGLAGGETQYF.

The rearrangement uses TRBV15 and TRBJ2-2, with D possibly TRBD1 on 5 matching bases. The V gene lost 0 bases and the J gene lost 6 bases, with 14 bases spanning the gap. This CDR3 region has 16 residues. In germline, CDR1 is LNHNV, CDR2 YYDKDF (reference sequence). This CDR3 is CATSREGPSVAGELFF. CDR3 nucleotides: TGTGCCACCAGCAGAGAGGGGCCCAGCGTGGCCGGGGAGCTGTTTTTT.

This clonotype was counted ten times or more. The chain carries TRBV5-1 and TRBJ2-1; 8 positions agree with TRBD1. V was pared by 5 bases and J by 3 bases, with 13 bases of the junction left unmatched. The CDR3 has 17 residues. CDR1 and CDR2 from the germline V gene are SGHRS and YFSETQ. CDR3 nucleotides: TGCGCCAGCAGAGTGACCCCCCAGGGGGCTTTCTACAATGAGCAGTTCTTC. Its protein is CASRVTPQGAFYNEQFF.

In its sample, this clonotype was seen many times. V is TRBV6-5 and J is TRBJ2-2, with TRBD2 matching 8 bases. Germline V gene sequence: CDR1 MNHEY, CDR2 SVGAGI. The CDR3 has 15 residues. V shed 6 bases, J shed 4 bases, and the junction held 7 bases outside the gene matches. The CDR3, as DNA: TGTGCCAGCAGAGCCGGGACTAGTGTCACCGGGGAGCTGTTTTTT. It yields the protein CASRAGTSVTGELFF.

In this sample, this clonotype turned up many times. The chain has TRBV28 and TRBJ2-3; perhaps D is TRBD1 or TRBD2 (5 bases each). CDR1 MDHEN and CDR2 SYDVKM come from the germline V gene. V was clipped by 6 bases and J by 4 bases, with 17 bases between them. This CDR3 has 15 amino acids. CDR3 nucleotide sequence: TGTGCCAGCAGCGTACCGGGACGGGCTGCAGATACGCAGTATTTT. The encoded protein is CASSVPGRAADTQYF.

In this sample, this clonotype turned up many times. This rearrangement joins TRBV6-1 to TRBJ2-3, with 13 bases lining up with TRBD2. The germline V gene has CDR1 MNHNS and CDR2 SASEGT. CDR3 length equals 17 residues. The junction had 5 bases not matched to a gene; V was cut back by 2 bases and J by 3 bases. Here the CDR3 reads CASSETILAGGTDTQYF. In nucleotides, the CDR3 is TGTGCCAGCAGTGAAACCATACTAGCGGGAGGGACAGATACGCAGTATTTT.

This clonotype was recorded at least ten times. V gene TRBV5-6 combines with J gene TRBJ1-2; D is uncertain. The CDR3 sequence is 14 residues long. Trimming took 4 bases from V and 0 from J, leaving 10 bases between them. Germline lookup yields CDR1 SGHDT and CDR2 YYEEEE. CDR3 in DNA: TGTGCCAGCAGCCCGGGAATAGCTAACTATGGCTACACCTTC. Protein: CASSPGIANYGYTF. The variable domain in full, completed from reference TRBV5-6 and TRBJ1-2, reads DAGVTQSPTHLIKTRGQQVTLRCSPKSGHDTVSWYQQALGQGPQFIFQYYEEEERQRGNFPDRFSGHQFPNYSSELNVNALLLGDSALYLCASSPGIANYGYTFGSGTRLTVV.

About this clonotype: This could be a read error, since a much larger clone is one nucleotide away. The rearrangement joins TRBV6-2 or TRBV6-3 to TRBJ2-1, with D possibly being TRBD1 or TRBD2 (5 bases each). CDR3 length: 13 amino acids. CDR1 MNHEY and CDR2 SVGEGT come from the germline V gene. CDR3 in DNA: TGTGCCAGCAGTGTCCTGGGGGTCAATGAGCATTTCTTC. This codes for CASSVLGVNEHFF.

This clonotype was seen many times. J is TRBJ2-1 and V is TRBV5-6; no clear D. V was clipped by 4 bases and J by 5 bases, with 22 bases between them. The germline gives CDR1 SGHDT, CDR2 YYEEEE. The CDR3 covers 17 residues. For the CDR3, the DNA is TGTGCCAGCAGCCGTCTCCTACAGTTGGGGAAGGACAATGAGCAGTTCTTC. Residues: CASSRLLQLGKDNEQFF.